These 14 T cell receptor beta chains share one sample of origin, sequenced in a study of blood T cell repertoires in COVID-19. TCRdb's copy holds only in-frame clones and misses some; the assay was immunoSEQ multiplex PCR. The data hold around 150,000 clones, with more than 80% observed a single time. The sequenced sample was peripheral blood. The receptor set was obtained from a human donor in a cohort sampled during active COVID-19.

The chain recombines TRBV24-1 with TRBJ1-1; D perhaps matches TRBD1 (5 bases). This CDR3 region has 16 residues. The V gene's germline CDR1 is KGHDR and CDR2 SFDVKD. V was cut by 5 bases and J by 0 bases, with 15 bases left in between. CDR3 protein: CATSAWRAGLNTEAFF. In nucleotides, the CDR3 is TGTGCCACCAGTGCCTGGAGGGCAGGGCTGAACACTGAAGCTTTCTTT.

The chain carries TRBV28 and TRBJ1-5; D unresolved. CDR1 and CDR2 from the germline V gene are MDHEN and SYDVKM. V gave up 3 bases and J gave up 1 base, with 7 bases separating them. This CDR3 has 14 amino acids. The CDR3 is CASSFEASNQPQHF. The CDR3, as DNA: TGTGCCAGCAGTTTTGAGGCAAGCAATCAGCCCCAGCATTTT.

The chain joins TRBV6-4 to TRBJ2-6; TRBD1 agrees at 12 bases. V dropped 4 bases and J dropped 4; count of bases not matched to a gene: 8. The CDR3 covers 18 residues. The V gene's germline CDR1 is MRHNA and CDR2 SNTAGT. CDR3 loop: CASSAVPGQGAGANVLTF. The CDR3 nucleotides read TGTGCCAGCAGTGCCGTCCCGGGACAGGGGGCGGGGGCCAACGTCCTGACTTTC.

This chain connects TRBV10-1 to TRBJ2-3; 7 nucleotides align to TRBD2. Germline CDR1 reads WNHNN; CDR2 reads SYGVQD (reference sequence). The CDR3 consists of 16 residues. The trim removed 0 bases at V and 2 bases at J, leaving 5 bases unmatched. This CDR3 reads CASSESGLGVTDTQYF. The CDR3, as DNA: TGCGCCAGCAGTGAGTCCGGACTAGGGGTCACAGATACGCAGTATTTT.

The gene calls are TRBV6-5 and TRBJ2-3; 10 bases fit TRBD1. Germline V gene sequence: CDR1 MNHEY, CDR2 SVGAGI. Unmatched junction bases numbered 6, after V lost 7 bases and J lost 5 bases. The CDR3 has 14 amino acids. CDR3 sequence (DNA): TGTGCCAGCACCGGGACAGGGGTGGGAGATACGCAGTATTTT. Protein: CASTGTGVGDTQYF.

The chain combines TRBV5-1 with TRBJ1-2, with 9 bases that match TRBD1. Germline V gives CDR1 SGHRS, CDR2 YFSETQ. CDR3 size: 15 residues. J gave up 4 bases and V 3 bases, and 7 bases lay outside the gene matches. The CDR3 protein is CASSSQGQGGYGYTF. As DNA, the CDR3 is TGCGCCAGCAGCTCGCAGGGACAGGGTGGCTATGGCTACACCTTC.

This chain links TRBV7-6 with TRBJ2-2, with TRBD2 identical over 7 bases. Per the germline V gene, CDR1 is SGHVS and CDR2 is FNYEAQ. V dropped 5 bases and J dropped 1; count of bases not matched to a gene: 10. This CDR3 has 17 amino acids. The CDR3 loop reads CASSPDGGGRNTGELFF. The CDR3 DNA reads as TGTGCCAGCAGCCCCGATGGGGGGGGGAGGAACACCGGGGAGCTGTTTTTT.

The chain joins TRBV5-1 to TRBJ1-1; the match to TRBD1 covers 10 bases. Trimming took 4 bases from V and 0 from J; bases not matched to a gene: 6. CDR1 and CDR2 from the germline V gene are SGHRS and YFSETQ. The CDR3 contains 16 residues. In nucleotides, the CDR3 is TGCGCCAGCAGCCCTAGAGGGACAGGGGTGAACACTGAAGCTTTCTTT. Translating gives CASSPRGTGVNTEAFF.

This chain connects TRBV19 to TRBJ1-5; 9 bases are a match to TRBD1. This CDR3 spans 14 amino acids. Losses at the gene ends were 10 bases for V and 5 bases for J; bases not matched to a gene: 9. CDR1 is LNHDA and CDR2 is SQIVND in the germline V gene (reference sequence). The CDR3 DNA reads as TGTGCCATACGCGCGGGACAGGGCGATCAGCCCCAGCATTTT. Translated: CAIRAGQGDQPQHF.

The rearrangement uses TRBV9 and TRBJ2-1; 12 nucleotides align to TRBD1. V gave up 2 bases and J gave up 3 bases; unmatched junction bases: 3. This CDR3 has 16 residues. Germline lookup yields CDR1 SGDLS and CDR2 YYNGEE. CDR3 residues: CASSVGQGAFYNEQFF. In nucleotides, the CDR3 is TGTGCCAGCAGCGTGGGACAGGGGGCATTCTACAATGAGCAGTTCTTC.

Points on this clone: At one end the junction does not follow the germline gene, possibly because of a read error. The chain couples TRBV5-4 to TRBJ1-3; D is perhaps TRBD1 (6 bases). Germline assignment: CDR1 SGHNT and CDR2 YYREEE (reference sequence). The CDR3 loop spans 12 amino acids. The CDR3 spells CASSFSETGLSF. CDR3 in DNA: TGTGCCAGCAGCTTTTCGGAGACAGGCCTTTCCTTT.

The V and J genes are TRBV5-3 and TRBJ1-1, with 9 bases identical to TRBD1. TRBV5-3 belongs to the ORF category, with a function that is uncertain. V shed 2 bases and J 2 bases; nucleotides not matched to a gene: 7. The CDR3 has 16 residues. The CDR3 spells CARSLPPGQGNTEAFF. For the CDR3, the DNA is TGTGCCAGAAGCTTACCTCCGGGACAGGGAAACACTGAAGCTTTCTTT.

The CDR3 region has the DNA TGTGCCAGCAGCTCCCAGACAGGGCCCACTGAAGCTTTCTTT. This translates into CASSSQTGPTEAFF. This sequence joins TRBV7-8 and TRBJ1-1; 7 positions match TRBD1. The V gene's germline CDR1 is SGHVS and CDR2 FQNEAQ. The CDR3 consists of 14 residues. The ends lost 4 bases at V and 4 bases at J; junction bases unmatched: 6. The full variable domain, rest sourced from reference TRBV7-8 and TRBJ1-1, is GAGVSQSPRYKVAKRGQDVALRCDPISGHVSLFWYQQALGQGPEFLTYFQNEAQLDKSGLPSDRFFAERPEGSVSTLKIQRTQQEDSAVYLCASSSQTGPTEAFFGQGTRLTVV.

The chain uses TRBV7-9 and TRBJ2-1, with TRBD1 matching over 8 bases. V lost 4 bases, J lost 15 bases, and 8 bases stayed unmatched. The V gene's germline CDR1 is SEHNR and CDR2 FQNEAQ (reference sequence). The CDR3 contains 12 residues. The CDR3 nucleotides are TGTGCCAGCAGCTCCTTGGACAGGGAGGCGTTCTTC. Translating gives CASSSLDREAFF.